The TCR beta chain described here comes from a study of cytomegalovirus exposure and HLA in healthy donors. PCR used 60 Vbeta primers and 13 Jbeta primers. Only in-frame clones appear in the TCRdb table, and some are missing; sequencing was by immunoSEQ multiplex PCR. Here the sample spans about 180,000 clones, approximately 82% being singletons. Sequenced input: PBMCs. The TCR originated in a woman aged 25 to 39 in good health and CMV-seronegative.

This CDR3 is CASSEEGHPDTQYF. CDR3 DNA sequence: TGTGCCAGCAGTGAAGAAGGACACCCAGATACGCAGTATTTT. The rearrangement joins TRBV6-1 to TRBJ2-3; weak D call: TRBD1 (5 bases). V gave up 1 base and J gave up 4 bases, with 9 bases separating them. This CDR3 is built from 14 residues. From germline, CDR1 is MNHNS and CDR2 SASEGT.